The T cell receptor (beta chain) under discussion was sequenced for a study of blood T cells in healthy people across ages. Primers used in a second PCR of about 6 to 11 cycles were a sample-barcoded 5' primer and a J-beta primer mix. Each cDNA was tagged by a template-switch adaptor containing 12 random nucleotides. In TCRdb, the 5' RACE reads were re-called with MiXCR into one record per CDR3 protein. Of fewer than 2,000,000 distinct CDR3 sequences in the sample, approximately 39% were seen once. V gave up 7 bases and J gave up 5 bases; unmatched junction bases: 11. Germline CDR1 and CDR2: DFQATT and SNEGSKA (reference sequence). The CDR3 loop spans 14 amino acids.

This receptor was obtained from a human donor in good health. Source material: blood. The V call is TRBV20-1, the J call TRBJ2-5; TRBD2 agrees at 9 bases. CDR3 sequence: CSVEDSGGRETQYF. CDR3 coding DNA: TGCAGTGTAGAGGATAGCGGGGGTCGGGAGACCCAGTACTTC.